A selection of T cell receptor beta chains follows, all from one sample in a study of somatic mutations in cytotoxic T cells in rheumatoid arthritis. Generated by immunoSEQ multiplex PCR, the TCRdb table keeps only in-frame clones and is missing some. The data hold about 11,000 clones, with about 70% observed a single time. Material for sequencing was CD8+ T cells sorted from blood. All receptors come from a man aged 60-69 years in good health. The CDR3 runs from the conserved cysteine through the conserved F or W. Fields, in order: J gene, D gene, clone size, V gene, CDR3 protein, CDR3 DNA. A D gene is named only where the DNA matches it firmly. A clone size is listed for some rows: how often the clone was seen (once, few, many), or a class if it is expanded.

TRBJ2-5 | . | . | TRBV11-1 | CASSFGVWAGGLQETQYF | TGTGCCAGCAGCTTCGGGGTATGGGCAGGTGGTCTTCAAGAGACCCAGTACTTC
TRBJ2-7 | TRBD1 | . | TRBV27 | CASRGQSYEQYF | TGTGCCAGTAGGGGACAGTCCTACGAGCAGTACTTC
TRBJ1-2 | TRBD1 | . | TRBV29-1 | CSVWTGEDDGYTF | TGCAGCGTTTGGACAGGGGAAGATGATGGCTACACCTTC
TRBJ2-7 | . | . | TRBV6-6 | CASSYSSSDSSYEQYF | TGTGCCAGCAGTTACTCGAGTAGCGACTCCTCCTACGAGCAGTACTTC
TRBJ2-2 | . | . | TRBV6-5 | CASSAGTFTGELFF | TGTGCCAGCAGTGCCGGGACTTTCACCGGGGAGCTGTTTTTT
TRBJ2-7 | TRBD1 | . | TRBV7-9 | CASSLRDRGAHEQYF | TGTGCCAGCAGCTTGAGGGACAGGGGCGCCCACGAGCAGTACTTC
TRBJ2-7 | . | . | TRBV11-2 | CASSLAGVSYEQYF | TGTGCCAGCAGCTTAGCAGGGGTCTCCTACGAGCAGTACTTC
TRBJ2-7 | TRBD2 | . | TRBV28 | CASSPIDSGRAPWEQYF | TGTGCCAGCAGTCCAATAGATAGCGGGAGGGCCCCATGGGAGCAGTACTTC
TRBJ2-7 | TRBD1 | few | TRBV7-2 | CASSLPTGTGNNYEQYF | TGTGCCAGCAGCCTCCCCACCGGGACAGGTAATAACTACGAGCAGTACTTC
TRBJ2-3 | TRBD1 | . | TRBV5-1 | CASSLEGAGTDTQYF | TGCGCCAGCAGCTTGGAGGGGGCTGGCACAGATACGCAGTATTTT
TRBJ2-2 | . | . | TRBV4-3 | CASSQDPSGTGELFF | TGCGCCAGCAGCCAAGATCCATCGGGCACCGGGGAGCTGTTTTTT
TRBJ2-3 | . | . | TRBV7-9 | CASSLGTVSTDTQYF | TGTGCCAGCAGCTTAGGTACAGTTAGCACAGATACGCAGTATTTT
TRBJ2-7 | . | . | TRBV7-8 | CASSPVYGRGEQYF | TGTGCCAGCAGCCCAGTTTACGGCCGAGGGGAGCAGTACTTC
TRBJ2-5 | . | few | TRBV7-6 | CASTGLSGTQYF | TGTGCCAGCACCGGACTTAGTGGGACCCAGTACTTC
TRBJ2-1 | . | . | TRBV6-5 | CASSYSTSMFEQFF | TGTGCCAGCAGTTACTCGACTAGTATGTTTGAGCAGTTCTTC
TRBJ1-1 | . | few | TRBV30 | CAWSVGSAEAFF | TGTGCCTGGAGTGTGGGTAGCGCTGAAGCTTTCTTT
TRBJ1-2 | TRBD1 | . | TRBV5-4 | CASSQTDRNYGYTF | TGTGCCAGCAGCCAGACGGACAGGAACTATGGCTACACCTTC
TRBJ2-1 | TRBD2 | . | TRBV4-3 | CASSQGLSSGRYNEQFF | TGCGCCAGCAGCCAAGGGCTCTCTAGCGGGAGATATAATGAGCAGTTCTTC
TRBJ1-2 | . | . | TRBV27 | CASSRDNSYGYTF | TGTGCCAGCAGCAGGGACAACTCATATGGCTACACCTTC
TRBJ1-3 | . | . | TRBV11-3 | CASSLVMTGNTIYF | TGTGCCAGCAGCTTAGTAATGACAGGAAACACCATATATTTT
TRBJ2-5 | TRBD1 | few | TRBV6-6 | CASSYEGARTQYF | TGTGCCAGCAGTTATGAGGGGGCGCGGACCCAGTACTTC
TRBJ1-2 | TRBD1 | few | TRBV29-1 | CSVDRDRGTDRYGYTF | TGCAGCGTTGACCGGGACAGGGGGACCGATCGCTATGGCTACACCTTC
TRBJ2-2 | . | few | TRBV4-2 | CASSQDPGAGELFF | TGTGCCAGCAGCCAAGATCCCGGGGCCGGGGAGCTGTTTTTT
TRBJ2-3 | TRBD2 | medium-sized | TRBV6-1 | CASSVVSGGSDTQYF | TGTGCCAGCAGTGTCGTTAGCGGGGGTTCAGATACGCAGTATTTT
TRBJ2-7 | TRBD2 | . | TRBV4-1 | CASSQGSGGLYEQYF | TGCGCCAGCAGCCAAGGTAGCGGGGGGCTCTACGAGCAGTACTTC
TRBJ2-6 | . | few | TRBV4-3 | CASSQGVEGDSGANVLTF | TGCGCCAGCAGCCAAGGGGTAGAGGGAGACTCTGGGGCCAACGTCCTGACTTTC
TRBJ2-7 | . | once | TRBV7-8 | CASSLDIYEQYF | TGTGCCAGCAGCTTAGATATCTACGAGCAGTACTTC
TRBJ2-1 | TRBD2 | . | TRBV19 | CASTLSAGGYNEQFF | TGTGCCAGTACTCTTTCTGCGGGAGGATACAATGAGCAGTTCTTC
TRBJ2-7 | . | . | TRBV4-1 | CASSQGLRPYEQYF | TGCGCCAGCAGCCAAGGTCTGCGGCCTTACGAGCAGTACTTC
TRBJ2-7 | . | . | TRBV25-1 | CASSEGNSYEQYF | TGTGCCAGCAGTGAGGGCAACTCCTACGAGCAGTATTTC
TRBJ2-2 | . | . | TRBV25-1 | CASSDVGNTGELFF | TGTGCCAGCAGTGACGTGGGTAACACCGGGGAGCTGTTTTTT
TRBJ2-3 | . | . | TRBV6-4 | CASSKGGTDTQYF | TGTGCCAGCAGTAAGGGAGGCACAGATACGCAGTATTTT
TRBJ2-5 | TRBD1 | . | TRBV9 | CASSRTGARSPETQYF | TGTGCCAGCAGCAGGACAGGGGCCCGCTCCCCCGAGACCCAGTACTTC
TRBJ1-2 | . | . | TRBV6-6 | CASEGYGGYTF | TGTGCCAGCGAGGGGTACGGTGGCTACACCTTC
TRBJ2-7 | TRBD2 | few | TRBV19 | CASSIDAGDANYEQYF | TGTGCCAGTAGTATAGATGCGGGGGACGCTAACTACGAGCAGTACTTC
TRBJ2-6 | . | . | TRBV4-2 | CASSQGGSGANVLTF | TGTGCCAGCAGCCAGGGAGGTTCCGGGGCCAACGTCCTGACTTTC
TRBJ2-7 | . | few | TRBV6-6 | CASSYLTAPGREQYF | TGTGCCAGCAGTTACTTGACAGCCCCCGGGCGCGAGCAGTACTTC
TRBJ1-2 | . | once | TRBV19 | CASSVSAWDGYTF | TGTGCCAGTAGCGTGTCCGCCTGGGACGGCTACACCTTC
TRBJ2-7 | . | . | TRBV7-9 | CASSLAATTIEQYF | TGTGCCAGCAGCTTAGCTGCCACAACGATCGAGCAGTACTTC
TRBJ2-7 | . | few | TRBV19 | CASSMGASYEQYF | TGTGCCAGTAGTATGGGGGCCTCCTACGAGCAGTACTTC
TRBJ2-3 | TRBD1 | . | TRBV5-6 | CASSLAGQGVTDTQYF | TGTGCCAGCAGCTTGGCAGGCCAGGGGGTCACAGATACGCAGTATTTT
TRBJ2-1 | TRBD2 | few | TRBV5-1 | CASSSGSGGTYNEQFF | TGCGCCAGCAGTAGCGGGAGCGGGGGGACCTACAATGAGCAGTTCTTC
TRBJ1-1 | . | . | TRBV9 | CASSASNTEAFF | TGTGCCAGCAGCGCATCCAACACTGAAGCTTTCTTT
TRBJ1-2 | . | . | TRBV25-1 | CASSEFADGYTF | TGTGCCAGCAGTGAATTCGCAGATGGCTACACCTTC
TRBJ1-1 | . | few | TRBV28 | CASSFGVWNTEAFF | TGTGCCAGCAGTTTCGGTGTGTGGAACACTGAAGCTTTCTTT
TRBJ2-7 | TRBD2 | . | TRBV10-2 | CASSESGSGGYEQYF | TGCGCCAGCAGTGAGTCGGGGTCGGGAGGCTACGAGCAGTACTTC
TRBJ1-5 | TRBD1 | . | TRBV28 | CASGQGDSNQPQHF | TGTGCCAGTGGACAGGGGGATAGCAATCAGCCCCAGCATTTT
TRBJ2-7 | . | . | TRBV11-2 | CASSLAAGLDSYEQYF | TGTGCCAGCAGCTTAGCGGCAGGGTTGGACTCCTACGAGCAGTACTTC
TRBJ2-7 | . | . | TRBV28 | CASSPDTTYEQYF | TGTGCCAGCAGTCCGGACACGACCTACGAGCAGTACTTC
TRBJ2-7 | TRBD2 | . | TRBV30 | CAWTESGREVLREQYF | TGTGCCTGGACGGAGAGCGGGAGGGAGGTCCTACGCGAGCAGTACTTC